A single sample is the source of the 21 T cell receptor beta chains below, sequenced in a study of cytomegalovirus exposure and HLA in healthy donors. This PCR relied on a set of 60 Vbeta primers and 13 Jbeta primers. Data came from immunoSEQ multiplex PCR; TCRdb stores just in-frame clones and leaves some out. Of around 200,000 clones in the sample, around 85% are singletons; the top ten hold 3% to 4.5%. What was sequenced was PBMCs. The receptors were gathered from a middle-aged man in good health and CMV-seronegative.

This chain links TRBV7-2 with TRBJ2-1, with 7 bases aligning to TRBD1. The V gene end was trimmed by 5 bases and the J gene end by 3 bases; junction bases not matched to a gene: 7. CDR3 length: 15 residues. The V gene's germline CDR1 is SGHTA and CDR2 FQGNSA. The CDR3 nucleotides are TGTGCCAGCAGCCCCACAGGGGACCTCTACAATGAGCAGTTCTTC. This gives the protein CASSPTGDLYNEQFF.

The V and J genes are TRBV27 and TRBJ2-7; weak D call: TRBD2 (7 bases). Trimming shortened V by 7 bases and J by 0 bases, and 13 bases separated the two germline ends. The CDR3 has 14 residues. Germline V gene data show CDR1 as MNHEY and CDR2 as SMNVEV (reference sequence). Written as DNA, the CDR3 is TGTGCCAGCAACCCGGGGGGCAACTCCTACGAGCAGTACTTC. Its translation is CASNPGGNSYEQYF.

This chain connects TRBV15 to TRBJ1-1; the match to TRBD1 covers 10 bases. CDR1 and CDR2 from the germline V gene are LNHNV and YYDKDF (reference sequence). With V trimmed by 1 base and J by 5 bases, 4 bases remained unmatched. The CDR3 sequence is 15 residues long. Written as DNA, the CDR3 is TGTGCCACCAGCAGAGGGGGACAGGGGAGGACTGAAGCTTTCTTT. Translation gives CATSRGGQGRTEAFF.

Points on this clone: Relative to the germline gene, one junction end is altered; a read error may explain this. The CDR3 DNA follows: TGTTCCAGCAGCTTAAAAGTGGGACAGGGTGACTCACCCCTCCACTTT. It yields the protein CSSSLKVGQGDSPLHF. This chain uses TRBV7-9 with TRBJ1-6; 9 nucleotides match TRBD1. CDR1 is SEHNR and CDR2 is FQNEAQ in the germline V gene (reference sequence). This CDR3 has 16 residues. The entire variable domain, with the rest obtained from reference TRBV7-9 and TRBJ1-6, is as follows: DTGVSQNPRHKITKRGQNVTFRCDPISEHNRLYWYRQTLGQGPEFLTYFQNEAQLEKSRLLSDRFSAERPKGSFSTLEIQRTEQGDSAMYLCSSSLKVGQGDSPLHFGNGTRLTVT.

This chain links TRBV7-9 with TRBJ2-2; D is possibly TRBD1 (5 bases). This CDR3 spans 15 amino acids. V gave up 3 bases and J gave up 2 bases, with 10 bases separating them. CDR1 SEHNR and CDR2 FQNEAQ come from the germline V gene (reference sequence). The CDR3 bases are TGTGCCAGCAGCTTCCCGGACACCAACACCGGGGAGCTGTTTTTT. Amino acids: CASSFPDTNTGELFF.

The chain couples TRBV6-1 to TRBJ2-5, with D possibly being TRBD1 (6 bases). CDR3 size: 16 residues. Between the trimmed V and J ends, which lost 1 base and 1 base, there was a span of 13 bases. CDR1 MNHNS and CDR2 SASEGT come from the germline V gene. For the CDR3, the DNA is TGTGCCAGCAGTGAAGTCGGACAGCTAATCCAAGAGACCCAGTACTTC. It translates to CASSEVGQLIQETQYF.

This chain links TRBV25-1 with TRBJ1-1; no clear D gene. The CDR3 spans 14 residues. Germline-derived CDR1 and CDR2 are MGHDK and SYGVNS. Deletions cut 3 bases from V and 6 bases from J, with 14 bases between. The CDR3 DNA reads TGTGCCAGCAGTGAGGGAGGGAGAGGCCCTGAAGCTTTCTTT. It translates to CASSEGGRGPEAFF.

The genes are TRBV9 and TRBJ2-2; TRBD2 might be the D (6 bases). This CDR3 comprises 16 residues. Germline values: CDR1 SGDLS, CDR2 YYNGEE. V was cut by 3 bases and J by 4 bases, with 16 bases left in between. The CDR3 is CASSESGPEGTGELFF. The CDR3 DNA sequence: TGTGCCAGCAGCGAGTCAGGGCCGGAGGGCACCGGGGAGCTGTTTTTT.

The rearrangement joins TRBV29-1 to TRBJ2-7; D is ambiguous. Trimming cost V 4 bases and J 1 base, with 5 bases left between them. The CDR3 runs 11 residues. CDR1 and CDR2 (germline): SQVTM, ANQGSEA. The CDR3 protein is CSVAVSYEQYF. CDR3 nucleotides: TGCAGCGTTGCTGTGTCCTACGAGCAGTACTTC.

The chain links TRBV19 to TRBJ1-2; D call uncertain. This CDR3 is 13 amino acids long. Looked up from germline, CDR1 is LNHDA and CDR2 is SQIVND (reference sequence). Trimming left V 3 bases short and J 1 base short, with 6 bases between. In DNA, the CDR3 is TGTGCCAGTAGTATGGCCGATAACTATGGCTACACCTTC. It yields the protein CASSMADNYGYTF.

The chain uses TRBV5-1 and TRBJ2-2; 7 bases match TRBD2. The CDR3 totals 16 residues. With V trimmed by 1 base and J by 3 bases, 6 bases remained unmatched. The germline CDR1 and CDR2 sequences are SGHRS and YFSETQ. The CDR3 protein is CASSLTGSGYTGELFF. The DNA for the CDR3 is TGCGCCAGCAGCTTGACGGGTAGCGGGTACACCGGGGAGCTGTTTTTT.

The rearrangement uses TRBV7-9 and TRBJ1-2; tentative D call: TRBD1 (6 bases). Deletions cut 2 bases from V and 3 bases from J, with 16 bases between. The CDR3 has 16 amino acids. Germline V CDR1 and CDR2: SEHNR, FQNEAQ (reference sequence). CDR3 region: CASSLPYRDVDYGYTF. Here the CDR3 DNA reads TGTGCCAGCAGCTTACCCTACAGGGATGTCGACTATGGCTACACCTTC. The full variable domain, with the rest looked up from reference TRBV7-9 and TRBJ1-2, is DTGVSQNPRHKITKRGQNVTFRCDPISEHNRLYWYRQTLGQGPEFLTYFQNEAQLEKSRLLSDRFSAERPKGSFSTLEIQRTEQGDSAMYLCASSLPYRDVDYGYTFGSGTRLTVV.

Only one count was recorded for this clone. The rearrangement uses TRBV15 and TRBJ1-1; D possibly corresponds to TRBD1 (5 bases). Per the germline V gene, CDR1 is LNHNV and CDR2 is YYDKDF (reference sequence). Between the trimmed V and J ends, which lost 3 bases and 3 bases, there was a span of 11 bases. The CDR3 length is 14 residues. CDR3 sequence: CATSRGGGDTEAFF. The DNA of the CDR3 is TGTGCCACCAGCAGGGGCGGGGGAGACACTGAAGCTTTCTTT.

J is TRBJ2-5 and V is TRBV30; 9 positions match TRBD2. Germline V gene lookup returns CDR1 GTSNPN and CDR2 SVGIG (reference sequence). Losses at the gene ends were 2 bases for V and 5 bases for J; bases not matched to a gene: 12. This CDR3 has 16 amino acids. The CDR3 nucleotides read TGTGCCTGGAGTCGGGCGGGGGGGTTCCAGAGGGAGACCCAGTACTTC. Protein: CAWSRAGGFQRETQYF.

This chain links TRBV30 with TRBJ1-2; 7 bases fit TRBD1. Germline CDR1 reads GTSNPN; CDR2 reads SVGIG (reference sequence). The CDR3 length is 14 residues. V was pared by 2 bases and J by 6 bases, with 9 bases of the junction left unmatched. CDR3 protein: CAWSQTGRKDGYTF. In nucleotides, the CDR3 is TGTGCCTGGAGTCAGACAGGGAGAAAGGATGGCTACACCTTC.

This clone has only a few counts. V is TRBV13 and J is TRBJ2-7; 9 bases align to TRBD1. V lost 5 bases, J lost 5 bases, and 4 bases stayed unmatched. Germline loops: CDR1 PRHDT, CDR2 FYEKMQ (reference sequence). The CDR3 contains 13 residues. The CDR3 DNA is TGTGCCAGCAGCCAGGGACAGGGCGACGAGCAGTACTTC. It codes for CASSQGQGDEQYF.

The chain employs TRBV30 and TRBJ1-1; a weak D match, TRBD1 (6 bases). Per germline, CDR1 GTSNPN and CDR2 SVGIG (reference sequence). Trimming took 1 base from V and 4 from J, leaving 13 bases between them. This CDR3 comprises 14 residues. DNA for the CDR3: TGTGCCTGGAGTGAATTGGGGGCTTGCACTGAAGCTTTCTTT. Protein sequence: CAWSELGACTEAFF.

The J gene is TRBJ2-7, the V gene TRBV7-9; 10 nucleotides match TRBD2. CDR1 is SEHNR, CDR2 FQNEAQ, per germline (reference sequence). V was clipped by 6 bases and J by 0 bases; unmatched bases: 8. The CDR3 sequence is 16 residues long. CDR3 coding DNA: TGTGCCAGCAGTGGGGCGGCTAGCGGGAGCTCCTACGAGCAGTACTTC. This translates into CASSGAASGSSYEQYF.

The rearrangement links TRBV2 to TRBJ1-6; maybe TRBD1 (5 bases). There are 16 residues in the CDR3. The V gene lost 5 bases and the J gene lost 5 bases, with 16 bases spanning the gap. Germline-derived CDR1 and CDR2 are SNHLY and FYNNEI. The CDR3 sequence is CASSSDGTPDNSPLHF. The CDR3, as DNA: TGTGCCAGCAGTTCGGACGGGACTCCTGATAATTCACCCCTCCACTTT.

The chain employs TRBV5-1 and TRBJ2-5; 13 bases align to TRBD2. The length of the CDR3 is 17 residues. The trim removed 4 bases at V and 4 bases at J, leaving 10 bases unmatched. Germline values: CDR1 SGHRS, CDR2 YFSETQ. The CDR3 DNA sequence: TGCGCCAGCAGCACCGGGACTAGCGGGGCCGGGGGAGAGACCCAGTACTTC. It yields the protein CASSTGTSGAGGETQYF.

The chain has TRBV29-1 and TRBJ1-1, with TRBD1 identical over 7 bases. The CDR3 covers 15 residues. Germline CDR1 reads SQVTM; CDR2 reads ANQGSEA. V shed 4 bases, J shed 3 bases, and the junction held 11 bases outside the gene matches. CDR3 sequence: CSVAPNRGLDTEAFF. CDR3 nucleotide sequence: TGCAGCGTTGCGCCTAACAGGGGCTTAGACACTGAAGCTTTCTTT. Variable domain in full (rest from reference TRBV29-1 and TRBJ1-1): SAVISQKPSRDICQRGTSLTIQCQVDSQVTMMFWYRQQPGQSLTLIATANQGSEATYESGFVIDKFPISRPNLTFSTLTVSNMSPEDSSIYLCSVAPNRGLDTEAFFGQGTRLTVV.